One sample yielded the 3 T cell receptor beta chains listed below, sequenced in a study of cytomegalovirus exposure and HLA in healthy donors. This PCR relied on a set of 60 Vbeta primers and 13 Jbeta primers. Assay: immunoSEQ multiplex PCR; the TCRdb copy retains only in-frame clones and omits some. Of around 190,000 clones in the sample, 84% were seen once. Sequenced input: PBMCs. The source of these receptors is a girl aged 2 to 10 in good health and CMV-seropositive.

The chain carries TRBV28 and TRBJ2-3; D ambiguous. The germline V and J ends were trimmed by 6 bases and 2 bases, with 9 bases remaining between them. This CDR3 contains 13 residues. Germline V gene data show CDR1 as MDHEN and CDR2 as SYDVKM. CDR3 sequence reads: CASRIPNTDTQYF. As DNA, the CDR3 is TGTGCCAGCAGAATTCCCAACACAGATACGCAGTATTTT. Filled out from reference TRBV28 and TRBJ2-3, the complete variable domain reads DVKVTQSSRYLVKRTGEKVFLECVQDMDHENMFWYRQDPGLGLRLIYFSYDVKMKEKGDIPEGYSVSREKKERFSLILESASTNQTSMYLCASRIPNTDTQYFGPGTRLTVL.

The rearrangement uses TRBV6-5 and TRBJ2-7, with 7 bases aligning to TRBD2. V dropped 6 bases and J dropped 3; count of bases not matched to a gene: 8. The length of the CDR3 is 14 residues. CDR1 is MNHEY and CDR2 is SVGAGI in the germline V gene. This chain's CDR3 is CASSSGGHDYEQYF. The CDR3 nucleotides are TGTGCCAGCAGCTCGGGAGGCCACGACTACGAGCAGTACTTC.

The chain couples TRBV25-1 to TRBJ2-3, with a tentative D call TRBD1 (6 bases). The germline gives CDR1 MGHDK, CDR2 SYGVNS. This CDR3 has 14 residues. Trimming took off 7 bases at V and 0 bases at J, with 11 bases between the two ends. Here the CDR3 reads CASTPGASTDTQYF. CDR3 DNA sequence: TGTGCCAGCACCCCAGGGGCTAGCACAGATACGCAGTATTTT. The whole variable domain, remainder taken from reference TRBV25-1 and TRBJ2-3, is EADIYQTPRYLVIGTGKKITLECSQTMGHDKMYWYQQDPGMELHLIHYSYGVNSTEKGDLSSESTVSRIRTEHFPLTLESARPSHTSQYLCASTPGASTDTQYFGPGTRLTVL.